This T cell receptor beta chain was recovered during a study of T-cell memory formation after mild COVID-19. TCRdb redid the calling of the 5' RACE reads with MiXCR, one entry per CDR3 protein. The table lists more than 300,000 distinct CDR3 sequences, less than 25% of them singletons. Points on this clonotype: Its antigen is as yet unknown.

In germline, CDR1 is DFQATT, CDR2 SNEGSKA (reference sequence). The J segment lost 5 bases and the V segment lost 2 bases, leaving 8 bases of the junction unmatched. The CDR3 loop spans 15 amino acids. Regarding the study as a whole: In pre-infection memory, a portion of responding clones appeared, which suggested that cross-reactive memory joined. Shrinking CD4+ clones resided mostly in CM and EM, and CD8+ ones in EMRA.

Sequencing used PBMCs or a T cell subset sorted from them (not recorded which). The clonotype comes from a man between 18 and 29 years old who had mild COVID-19 (a few samples of this study predate the infection). Cell type and time point are not known. The chain is built from TRBV20-1 and TRBJ2-5; 10 bases line up with TRBD2. The CDR3 nucleotides read TGCAGTGCTAGACCCGGGACTAGCGTGGGGGAGACCCAGTACTTC. Amino acids: CSARPGTSVGETQYF.